These 20 T cell receptor beta chains came from one sample sequenced in a study of T cells in Graves' hyperthyroidism and ophthalmopathy. RNA transcripts yielded amplified TCR beta CDR3 regions. The TCR CDR3 first-round RT-PCR relied on the HTBI primer set. In TCRdb, the multiplex PCR reads were re-called with MiXCR into one record per CDR3 protein. The sample records some 370,000 distinct CDR3 sequences, about 18% being singletons. The sequenced sample was blood. All receptors derive from a woman under 40 with Graves' hyperthyroidism that later progressed to Graves' ophthalmopathy.

This clonotype occurred many times. The V gene is TRBV2, the J gene TRBJ2-1; D is unresolved. CDR3 length equals 13 residues. With 6 bases removed from V and 4 bases from J, the gap between germline ends came to 10 bases. CDR1 and CDR2 (germline): SNHLY, FYNNEI. CDR3: CASRDGTYNEQFF. DNA of the CDR3: TGTGCCAGCAGGGACGGAACTTACAATGAGCAGTTCTTC.

There are many counts of this clonotype. The chain joins TRBV7-9 to TRBJ2-7; 9 nucleotides line up with TRBD2. The CDR3 is 15 residues long. In germline, CDR1 is SEHNR, CDR2 FQNEAQ (reference sequence). V dropped 5 bases and J dropped 2; count of bases not matched to a gene: 7. The CDR3 reads CASSRGAGGPYEQYF. The CDR3 coding sequence is TGTGCCAGCAGCCGCGGTGCGGGGGGGCCCTACGAGCAGTACTTC. Using reference TRBV7-9 and TRBJ2-7 for the parts outside the CDR3, the full variable domain is DTGVSQNPRHKITKRGQNVTFRCDPISEHNRLYWYRQTLGQGPEFLTYFQNEAQLEKSRLLSDRFSAERPKGSFSTLEIQRTEQGDSAMYLCASSRGAGGPYEQYFGPGTRLTVT.

This clonotype was counted a few times. The V call is TRBV6-5, the J call TRBJ1-2; D not resolved. The germline V gene encodes CDR1 MNHEY and CDR2 SVGAGI. Between the trimmed V and J ends, which lost 0 bases and 4 bases, there was a span of 6 bases. This CDR3 is 13 amino acids long. CDR3: CASSYSAAYGYTF. In DNA, the CDR3 is TGTGCCAGCAGTTACTCTGCTGCCTATGGCTACACCTTC.

In its sample, this clonotype was seen many times. The chain joins TRBV10-2 to TRBJ2-7; weak D call: TRBD2 (6 bases). This CDR3 comprises 16 residues. The germline gives CDR1 WSHSY, CDR2 SAAADI. V lost 2 bases to trimming and J lost 2 bases, with 16 bases between them. The CDR3 DNA reads as TGCGCCAGCAGTGAGAGGAGGGTTACTGATCCCTACGAGCAGTACTTC. It codes for CASSERRVTDPYEQYF.

This clonotype was counted at least ten times. This chain joins TRBV2 and TRBJ2-5; D is perhaps TRBD1 (6 bases). The CDR3 is 13 amino acids. The germline gives CDR1 SNHLY, CDR2 FYNNEI. V was pared by 3 bases and J by 3 bases, with 8 bases between. CDR3 residues: CASSDAGEETQYF. CDR3 DNA sequence: TGTGCCAGCAGTGACGCAGGGGAAGAGACCCAGTACTTC.

The table lists this clonotype with many counts. This rearrangement joins TRBV11-2 to TRBJ1-1; 7 nucleotides agree with TRBD1. With 1 base clipped from V and 5 bases from J, the junction kept 4 bases outside the gene matches. The germline V gene encodes CDR1 SGHAT and CDR2 FQNNGV. This CDR3 contains 14 residues. The CDR3 DNA follows: TGTGCCAGCAGCTTAGGGAGGGGGCAGACTGAAGCTTTCTTT. Translated: CASSLGRGQTEAFF. Together with reference TRBV11-2 and TRBJ1-1, the CDR3 gives the full variable domain: EAGVAQSPRYKIIEKRQSVAFWCNPISGHATLYWYQQILGQGPKLLIQFQNNGVVDDSQLPKDRFSAERLKGVDSTLKIQPAKLEDSAVYLCASSLGRGQTEAFFGQGTRLTVV.

The sample holds many counts of this clonotype. This sequence joins TRBV11-2 and TRBJ2-1, with 7 positions matching TRBD2. The CDR3 spans 15 residues. Looked up from germline, CDR1 is SGHAT and CDR2 is FQNNGV. The V gene end was trimmed by 5 bases and the J gene end by 1 base; junction bases not matched to a gene: 5. The CDR3 DNA reads as TGTGCCAGCAGCCCCTGGGAGGGGTCCTACAATGAGCAGTTCTTC. It yields the protein CASSPWEGSYNEQFF.

The chain couples TRBV7-8 to TRBJ2-1; D unclear. CDR1 is SGHVS, CDR2 FQNEAQ, per germline. Trimming took 5 bases from V and 2 from J, leaving 19 bases between them. This CDR3 comprises 17 residues. The CDR3 sequence is CASSRLRAISTYNEQFF. As DNA, the CDR3 is TGTGCCAGCAGCCGACTTCGGGCGATTTCGACCTACAATGAGCAGTTCTTC.

A word on this clonotype: A much larger clone lies a single base off, so this may be a read error. V is TRBV12-5 and J is TRBJ2-7; 9 bases agree with TRBD1. The CDR3 has 16 residues. Germline CDR1 is LGHNT and CDR2 is FRNRAP. V was pared by 2 bases and J by 5 bases, with 10 bases of the junction left unmatched. This CDR3 reads CASGLILRDRVHEQYF. The CDR3 DNA sequence: TGTGCTAGTGGTTTGATACTTCGGGACAGGGTCCACGAGCAGTACTTC.

Concerning this clonotype itself: One base away lies a much larger clone, so this may be a sequencing read error. The rearrangement links TRBV6-1 to TRBJ1-2, with a tentative D call TRBD1 (5 bases). Germline CDR1 reads MNHNS; CDR2 reads SASEGT. V was cut by 9 bases and J by 3 bases, with 17 bases left in between. This CDR3 is 14 amino acids long. The CDR3 DNA sequence: TGTGCCAGTCTCCCCCAGGGAGAGTACTATGGCTACACCTTC. This codes for CASLPQGEYYGYTF.

The rearrangement joins TRBV12-3 or TRBV12-4 to TRBJ1-5; 10 bases match TRBD1. The ends lost 6 bases at V and 6 bases at J; junction bases unmatched: 5. The CDR3 spans 14 residues. CDR3 nucleotides: TGTGCCAGCAGGGTCCGGACAGGGGGTCAGCCCCAGCATTTT. It is translated as CASRVRTGGQPQHF.

On this clonotype: At one boundary the junction diverges from the germline segment, which might be a read error. The rearrangement uses TRBV11-2 and TRBJ2-7; D gene unclear. Germline V gene sequence: CDR1 SGHAT, CDR2 FQNNGV. CDR3 length equals 13 residues. The CDR3 coding sequence is TGTGCCGGCAGCTTAGAATACCGGAACCAGCAGTACTTC. Encoded protein: CAGSLEYRNQQYF.

On this clonotype: Just one base apart from a much larger clone, this may be a read error. V usage is TRBV12-3 or TRBV12-4 and J usage is TRBJ2-7; D is ambiguous. The V gene lost 9 bases and the J gene lost 2 bases, with 14 bases spanning the gap. The CDR3 is made up of 13 amino acids. The CDR3 DNA reads TGTGCCAGTCAAGTGTCGGCGGCCTACGAGCAGTACTTC. Translating gives CASQVSAAYEQYF.

The sample holds many counts of this clonotype. The chain has TRBV2 and TRBJ1-5, with a possible D match to TRBD1 (6 bases). Per germline, CDR1 SNHLY and CDR2 FYNNEI. There are 15 residues in the CDR3. V lost 4 bases and J lost 2, with 12 bases in between. In DNA, the CDR3 is TGTGCCAGCAGTGTAACAGGGTTGGGCAATCAGCCCCAGCATTTT. Protein sequence: CASSVTGLGNQPQHF.

The J gene is TRBJ1-4, the V gene TRBV7-8; weak D call: TRBD1 (5 bases). V gave up 5 bases and J gave up 7 bases, with 20 bases separating them. The CDR3 is made up of 16 amino acids. Germline CDR1 reads SGHVS; CDR2 reads FQNEAQ. The CDR3 DNA sequence: TGTGCCAGCAGCCCACGCCAGGGAATTCGAAGTGAAAAACTGTTTTTT. It codes for CASSPRQGIRSEKLFF.

On this clonotype itself: A read error may explain this, as a much larger clone is one base away. CDR3 bases: TGTGCCAGCAGCTCGGACGGACAGGGATCCTACGATCAGTACTTC. As protein: CASSSDGQGSYDQYF. The rearrangement joins TRBV5-6 to TRBJ2-7; 8 bases are a match to TRBD1. The CDR3 consists of 15 residues. Per the germline V gene, CDR1 is SGHDT and CDR2 is YYEEEE.

This clonotype was counted a few times. This chain connects TRBV12-3 or TRBV12-4 to TRBJ1-3; D gene unclear. This CDR3 spans 15 amino acids. V lost 7 bases and J lost 0, with 13 bases in between. CDR3 nucleotide sequence: TGTGCCAGCAAAAAAAGCGGGGACTCTGGAAACACCATATATTTT. As protein: CASKKSGDSGNTIYF.

CDR3 DNA sequence: TGCAGTGCACCGGACAGACTACACACAGATACGCAGTATTTT. Protein sequence: CSAPDRLHTDTQYF. The chain uses TRBV20-1 and TRBJ2-3; D may be TRBD1 (6 bases). The germline V and J ends were trimmed by 6 bases and 2 bases, with 15 bases remaining between them. The CDR3 covers 14 residues. Germline V gives CDR1 DFQATT, CDR2 SNEGSKA (reference sequence).

This clonotype was seen a handful of times. The CDR3 sequence is CASSIVAGNEQFF. CDR3 in DNA: TGTGCCAGTAGTATAGTTGCCGGGAATGAGCAGTTCTTC. V gene TRBV19 combines with J gene TRBJ2-1; no firm D call. CDR1 LNHDA and CDR2 SQIVND come from the germline V gene (reference sequence). This CDR3 has 13 amino acids. V lost 1 base, J lost 7 bases, and 8 bases lay in between.

This clonotype was seen more than once but under ten times. The CDR3 region is CASSLFGGGFLENEQFF. In nucleotides, the CDR3 is TGTGCCAGCAGCTTATTTGGGGGGGGATTCTTAGAGAATGAGCAGTTCTTC. V and J are TRBV7-2 and TRBJ2-1; 7 bases match TRBD2. The V gene's germline CDR1 is SGHTA and CDR2 FQGNSA. The CDR3 consists of 17 residues. With V trimmed by 2 bases and J by 7 bases, 14 bases remained unmatched. The full variable domain, with the rest looked up from reference TRBV7-2 and TRBJ2-1, is GAGVSQSPSNKVTEKGKDVELRCDPISGHTALYWYRQSLGQGLEFLIYFQGNSAPDKSGLPSDRFSAERTGGSVSTLTIQRTQQEDSAVYLCASSLFGGGFLENEQFFGPGTRLTVL.